The 26 T cell receptor beta chains below all came from one sample that was sequenced in a study of cytomegalovirus exposure and HLA in healthy donors. The PCR was carried out with 60 Vbeta primers and 13 Jbeta primers. Repertoires were generated with immunoSEQ multiplex PCR, while TCRdb's copy carries only in-frame clones and drops some. This table holds about 130,000 clones, approximately 80% found once. Sequenced material: PBMCs. These receptors were collected from a middle-aged woman in good health and CMV-seropositive.

The rearrangement joins TRBV10-3 to TRBJ2-1; 9 bases fit TRBD2. There are 15 residues in the CDR3. J was trimmed by 0 bases and V by 3 bases; bases with no gene match: 0. Germline lookup yields CDR1 ENHRY and CDR2 SYGVKD. CDR3 sequence: CAISDSGSSYNEQFF. The CDR3, as DNA: TGTGCCATCAGTGATAGCGGGAGCTCCTACAATGAGCAGTTCTTC.

The rearrangement joins TRBV6-1 to TRBJ2-2, with 7 bases that match TRBD1. J gave up 3 bases and V 8 bases, and 3 bases lay outside the gene matches. CDR1 and CDR2 from the germline V gene are MNHNS and SASEGT. The CDR3 has 13 residues. CDR3 bases: TGTGCCAGCCGGGACAGATACACCGGGGAGCTGTTTTTT. It codes for CASRDRYTGELFF.

This clone has just one count. The rearrangement links TRBV30 to TRBJ1-5, with D possibly being TRBD1 (5 bases). Trimming shortened V by 3 bases and J by 6 bases, and 18 bases separated the two germline ends. Germline CDR1 and CDR2: GTSNPN and SVGIG (reference sequence). This CDR3 has 15 amino acids. The CDR3 DNA reads TGTGCCTGGAGCAACCTGGGGGGGTTAGGTCAGCCCCAGCATTTT. As protein: CAWSNLGGLGQPQHF.

The rearrangement joins TRBV28 to TRBJ2-5, with 7 bases fitting TRBD1. The length of the CDR3 is 14 residues. CDR1 and CDR2 from the germline V gene are MDHEN and SYDVKM. Germline trimming cut 6 bases from V and 11 bases from J; bases unmatched to any gene: 15. DNA for the CDR3: TGTGCCAGCAGGCTAGGGGGCTCCCCTAATCAGCAGTACTTC. Translated: CASRLGGSPNQQYF.

This clone turned up a few times. The genes are TRBV5-1 and TRBJ2-3; perhaps TRBD1 as D (5 bases). The CDR3 contains 14 residues. The V and J ends lost 5 bases and 0 bases respectively, with 10 bases between them. Germline V gives CDR1 SGHRS, CDR2 YFSETQ. CDR3 in amino acids: CASRQVPSTDTQYF. For the CDR3, the DNA is TGCGCCAGCAGACAGGTCCCTAGCACAGATACGCAGTATTTT.

The table lists this clone with a count of one. The rearrangement joins TRBV7-3 to TRBJ2-1, with 8 bases fitting TRBD1. CDR3 size: 15 residues. Per germline, CDR1 SGHTA and CDR2 FQGTGA. V trimming: 3 bases; J trimming: 6 bases; junction bases outside the gene matches: 7. In DNA, the CDR3 is TGTGCCAGCAGCTTCGGACAGGGTCTCCTCAATGAGCAGTTCTTC. Protein product: CASSFGQGLLNEQFF. Full variable domain (remainder filled in from reference TRBV7-3 and TRBJ2-1): GAGVSQTPSNKVTEKGKYVELRCDPISGHTALYWYRQSLGQGPEFLIYFQGTGAADDSGLPNDRFFAVRPEGSVSTLKIQRTERGDSAVYLCASSFGQGLLNEQFFGPGTRLTVL.

The chain uses TRBV5-6 and TRBJ1-1; 7 positions agree with TRBD1. CDR3 length equals 13 residues. In germline, CDR1 is SGHDT, CDR2 YYEEEE. Trimming took 9 bases from V and 4 from J; bases not matched to a gene: 9. As DNA, the CDR3 is TGTGCCAACCCAGGAGGGGGCTCCACTGAAGCTTTCTTT. Protein product: CANPGGGSTEAFF.

The chain links TRBV28 to TRBJ2-3; the D gene is possibly TRBD2 (6 bases). Trimming shortened V by 6 bases and J by 6 bases, and 19 bases separated the two germline ends. The CDR3 contains 15 residues. Germline loops: CDR1 MDHEN, CDR2 SYDVKM. CDR3 loop: CASSPAGTERDTQYF. CDR3 bases: TGTGCCAGCAGCCCGGCCGGGACTGAGAGGGATACGCAGTATTTT.

This chain joins TRBV4-1 and TRBJ1-2; tentatively, D is TRBD1 (6 bases). Looked up from germline, CDR1 is MGHRA and CDR2 is YSYEKL. The CDR3 length is 13 residues. V dropped 4 bases and J dropped 8 bases, with 14 bases sitting between them. CDR3 in DNA: TGCGCCAGCAGCCCAGAGGTGGGGGCCGGCTACACCTTC. Its protein is CASSPEVGAGYTF.

This sequence joins TRBV9 and TRBJ1-2, with 7 bases that match TRBD1. After removal of 4 bases from V and 13 bases from J, the junction contained 13 bases not matched to a gene. This CDR3 has 13 residues. CDR1 and CDR2 from the germline V gene are SGDLS and YYNGEE. CDR3 sequence: CASSPPNHRGATF. The CDR3 coding sequence is TGTGCCAGCAGCCCACCCAATCACAGGGGAGCCACCTTC. Combining the CDR3 with reference TRBV9 and TRBJ1-2 gives the whole variable domain DSGVTQTPKHLITATGQRVTLRCSPRSGDLSVYWYQQSLDQGLQFLIQYYNGEERAKGNILERFSAQQFPDLHSELNLSSLELGDSALYFCASSPPNHRGATFGSGTRLTVV.

This clone came up a few times. The chain combines TRBV28 with TRBJ2-3, with 8 bases matching TRBD2. CDR3 length: 16 residues. V dropped 6 bases and J dropped 0; count of bases not matched to a gene: 8. Germline V gene lookup returns CDR1 MDHEN and CDR2 SYDVKM. The CDR3 coding sequence is TGTGCCAGCAGAGGACTAGCCCGGGGGAGCACAGATACGCAGTATTTT. This encodes CASRGLARGSTDTQYF.

The chain uses TRBV7-2 and TRBJ1-1; D possibly corresponds to TRBD1 (5 bases). This CDR3 comprises 14 residues. Germline lookup yields CDR1 SGHTA and CDR2 FQGNSA. V was pared by 1 base and J by 6 bases, with 12 bases between. The DNA of the CDR3 is TGTGCCAGCAGCTTAGGGGCTCGGGGGTCTGAAGCTTTCTTT. Amino acid sequence: CASSLGARGSEAFF.

This clone was observed once. The chain links TRBV5-6 to TRBJ1-2; 7 positions agree with TRBD1. The length of the CDR3 is 16 residues. V shed 5 bases and J 0 bases; nucleotides not matched to a gene: 10. Germline-derived CDR1 and CDR2 are SGHDT and YYEEEE. This CDR3 is CASRRAGGLSNYGYTF. CDR3 nucleotide sequence: TGTGCCAGCAGGAGGGCAGGGGGACTCTCTAACTATGGCTACACCTTC.

V usage is TRBV5-1 and J usage is TRBJ1-3, with no clear D. The V gene's germline CDR1 is SGHRS and CDR2 YFSETQ. The CDR3 extends over 15 amino acids. Trimming removed 0 bases at V and 0 bases at J, with 7 bases between. CDR3 bases: TGCGCCAGCAGCTTGGAAAGACTCTCTGGAAACACCATATATTTT. It codes for CASSLERLSGNTIYF.

The chain is built from TRBV10-1 and TRBJ2-7; TRBD2 is a possible D gene (5 bases). The V gene lost 7 bases and the J gene lost 2 bases, with 21 bases spanning the gap. CDR1 and CDR2 from the germline V gene are WNHNN and SYGVQD (reference sequence). This CDR3 region has 16 residues. The CDR3 region is CASTREGSRQTYEQYF. The DNA of the CDR3 is TGCGCCAGCACCCGGGAAGGCTCTAGGCAAACCTACGAGCAGTACTTC.

The genes are TRBV6-5 and TRBJ2-7; 12 positions agree with TRBD2. Germline V CDR1 and CDR2: MNHEY, SVGAGI. This CDR3 is 15 amino acids long. J was trimmed by 6 bases and V by 6 bases; bases with no gene match: 9. This chain's CDR3 is CASRTLAGGLGEQYF. The CDR3 nucleotides read TGTGCCAGCAGGACTCTAGCGGGAGGGCTGGGCGAGCAGTACTTC.

The V gene is TRBV7-8, the J gene TRBJ2-7; D perhaps matches TRBD2 (5 bases). The CDR3 totals 13 residues. Trimming left V 1 base short and J 2 bases short, with 6 bases between. CDR1 SGHVS and CDR2 FQNEAQ come from the germline V gene. The CDR3 reads CASSLGETYEQYF. CDR3 in DNA: TGTGCCAGCAGCTTAGGGGAGACCTACGAGCAGTACTTC.

J is TRBJ2-5 and V is TRBV10-3; the match to TRBD2 covers 10 bases. Germline V lookup: CDR1 ENHRY, CDR2 SYGVKD. Trimming removed 3 bases from V and 11 bases from J; junction bases left unmatched: 9. CDR3 length equals 14 residues. Here the CDR3 reads CAISESLAGDEQYF. The CDR3 DNA reads TGTGCCATCAGTGAATCTCTAGCGGGAGATGAGCAGTACTTC.

The chain uses TRBV27 and TRBJ1-1; possible D gene TRBD1, 6 bases. Trimming cost V 5 bases and J 3 bases, with 10 bases left between them. This CDR3 spans 13 amino acids. Looked up from germline, CDR1 is MNHEY and CDR2 is SMNVEV (reference sequence). The CDR3 DNA reads TGTGCCAGCAGTCGACGGACAGACACTGAAGCTTTCTTT. This encodes CASSRRTDTEAFF.

The gene calls are TRBV28 and TRBJ1-1; the match to TRBD1 covers 7 bases. From germline, CDR1 is MDHEN and CDR2 SYDVKM. V was clipped by 5 bases and J by 1 base; unmatched bases: 7. This CDR3 has 15 amino acids. CDR3 protein: CASSDPGQRNTEAFF. The CDR3 bases are TGTGCCAGCAGTGATCCGGGACAGAGGAACACTGAAGCTTTCTTT. The whole variable domain, remainder taken from reference TRBV28 and TRBJ1-1, is DVKVTQSSRYLVKRTGEKVFLECVQDMDHENMFWYRQDPGLGLRLIYFSYDVKMKEKGDIPEGYSVSREKKERFSLILESASTNQTSMYLCASSDPGQRNTEAFFGQGTRLTVV.

The CDR3 protein is CASRTSGSGSYEQYF. In DNA, the CDR3 is TGTGCCAGCAGGACGAGCGGGAGTGGCTCCTACGAGCAGTACTTC. This rearrangement joins TRBV5-5 to TRBJ2-7; 8 positions agree with TRBD2. Germline CDR1 is SGHKS and CDR2 is YYEKEE (reference sequence). J lost 0 bases, V lost 5 bases, and 7 bases had no gene match. The CDR3 has 15 residues.

The gene calls are TRBV4-1 and TRBJ1-2; 7 nucleotides line up with TRBD1. The CDR3 sequence is 14 residues long. The junction had 3 bases not matched to a gene; V was cut back by 3 bases and J by 2 bases. Germline CDR1 and CDR2: MGHRA and YSYEKL. CDR3 amino acids: CASSHGGGNYGYTF. For the CDR3, the DNA is TGCGCCAGCAGCCATGGAGGGGGCAACTATGGCTACACCTTC.

The V and J genes are TRBV30 and TRBJ1-3; TRBD1 matches 7 bases. Germline V gives CDR1 GTSNPN, CDR2 SVGIG (reference sequence). The CDR3 totals 16 residues. Trimming removed 0 bases from V and 3 bases from J; junction bases left unmatched: 8. This CDR3 reads CAWSVGQWRFGNTIYF. The CDR3 DNA follows: TGTGCCTGGAGTGTGGGACAGTGGCGTTTTGGAAACACCATATATTTT.

This clone ranks as medium-sized. Other DNA variants within this sample encode the same CDR3. This rearrangement joins TRBV5-1 to TRBJ1-1; 7 bases map to TRBD1. Germline CDR1 reads SGHRS; CDR2 reads YFSETQ. The CDR3 has 14 amino acids. V was clipped by 0 bases and J by 3 bases; unmatched bases: 2. The CDR3 protein is CASSLAGGYTEAFF. The CDR3 DNA is TGCGCCAGCAGCTTGGCAGGGGGTTACACTGAAGCTTTCTTT.

In this sample, this clone turned up a few times. The chain is built from TRBV5-5 and TRBJ2-2; TRBD2 is a possible D gene (5 bases). The ends were cut back, 4 bases at V and 7 bases at J, with 8 bases in the middle. Germline V gene data show CDR1 as SGHKS and CDR2 as YYEKEE (reference sequence). The CDR3 is made up of 12 amino acids. In DNA, the CDR3 is TGTGCCAGCAGCCCGCGGGTCGGGGAGCTGTTTTTT. Protein product: CASSPRVGELFF.

There are a few counts of this clone. This sequence joins TRBV9 and TRBJ1-4; the D is unclear. The V end was cut by 0 bases, the J end by 0 bases, with 9 bases between. The length of the CDR3 is 16 residues. Germline V CDR1 and CDR2: SGDLS, YYNGEE. The CDR3, as DNA: TGTGCCAGCAGCGTAGCTCCCGAGGCAACTAATGAAAAACTGTTTTTT. Translated: CASSVAPEATNEKLFF.